The TCR beta chain under discussion was sequenced for a study of T cell repertoires in cytomegalovirus infection. The wider study: Public TCR beta signatures marked donors with CMV infection and the matching HLA. Study outcomes and limitations: The ex vivo response showed dominance by HLA-C-restricted CMV-specific TCR beta clonotypes.

Germline values: CDR1 SNHLY, CDR2 FYNNEI. V lost 9 bases to trimming and J lost 3 bases, with 21 bases between them. The CDR3 totals 16 residues. About this clonotype: What it binds is not known.

One entry per CDR3 protein results from TCRdb running MiXCR on the reads. Found here are 350,000 to 500,000 distinct CDR3 sequences, roughly 31% of them singletons; the top ten hold roughly 15%. The chain has TRBV2 and TRBJ1-5, with D perhaps TRBD1 (6 bases). This sequence was found in a human donor in good health (CMV status not recorded). Some clones in this sample may be carry-over from other donors' samples. Sequencing used PBMCs. The CDR3 coding sequence is TGTGCCAGTGGGGGCGGTCCCGGTGGGGACAATCAGCCCCAGCATTTT. It codes for CASGGGPGGDNQPQHF.